What follows are 3 T cell receptor beta chains derived from one specimen sequenced in a study of cytomegalovirus exposure and HLA in healthy donors. Use of 60 Vbeta and 13 Jbeta primers characterized the PCR. Using immunoSEQ multiplex PCR, the repertoire was profiled, and TCRdb retains in-frame clones only, with some absent. The sample lists roughly 140,000 clones, around 85% occurring once. Input material: PBMCs. These receptors came from a female donor in good health and CMV-seronegative.

The rearrangement links TRBV6-1 to TRBJ1-2; TRBD1 is a possible D gene (5 bases). V was trimmed by 4 bases and J by 4 bases, leaving 10 bases between them. The CDR3 is 13 residues long. CDR1 is MNHNS and CDR2 is SASEGT in the germline V gene. CDR3 sequence reads: CASSVGRVYGYTF. As DNA, the CDR3 is TGTGCCAGCAGTGTTGGCAGGGTCTATGGCTACACCTTC.

This chain uses TRBV10-2 with TRBJ1-3; 7 bases line up with TRBD1. The CDR3 contains 15 residues. The trim removed 6 bases at V and 0 bases at J, leaving 5 bases unmatched. The germline gives CDR1 WSHSY, CDR2 SAAADI. In DNA, the CDR3 is TGCGCCAGCAGGATACAGGGGAACTCTGGAAACACCATATATTTT. Its protein product is CASRIQGNSGNTIYF.

V usage is TRBV4-2 and J usage is TRBJ1-5; D is possibly TRBD1 (5 bases). The germline CDR1 and CDR2 sequences are LGHNA and YNFKEQ. The CDR3 sequence is 16 residues long. Trimming left V 3 bases short and J 0 bases short, with 12 bases between. CDR3 bases: TGTGCCAGCAGCCAGCTGCCAGGGTATAGCAATCAGCCCCAGCATTTT. Its translation is CASSQLPGYSNQPQHF.